The 9 T cell receptor beta chains below were found in one sample sequenced in a study of T cells in Graves' hyperthyroidism and ophthalmopathy. Researchers amplified the TCR beta CDR3 regions from RNA transcripts. A set of HTBI primers served as the primers for a first-round RT-PCR of the TCR CDR3. TCRdb re-analysed the multiplex PCR reads in MiXCR, keeping a single row per CDR3 protein. The sample comprises roughly 510,000 distinct CDR3 sequences, around 50% of which are singletons, and about 43% rests with the top ten. The material sequenced was peripheral blood or thyroid tissue (not recorded which). These receptor sequences come from an adult woman with Graves' disease, either hyperthyroidism or ophthalmopathy (not recorded which).

At least ten counts were recorded for this clonotype. The CDR3 loop reads CSARDIQGSSYEQYF. The CDR3 DNA is TGCAGTGCTAGAGATATACAGGGAAGCTCCTACGAGCAGTACTTC. This rearrangement joins TRBV20-1 to TRBJ2-7; D may be TRBD1 (6 bases). Germline CDR1 is DFQATT and CDR2 is SNEGSKA (reference sequence). The germline V and J ends were trimmed by 0 bases and 0 bases, with 12 bases remaining between them. This CDR3 is 15 amino acids long.

V and J are TRBV2 and TRBJ1-5, with D possibly matching TRBD1 (6 bases). Germline CDR1 and CDR2: SNHLY and FYNNEI. V was cut by 8 bases and J by 5 bases, with 16 bases left in between. The CDR3 runs to 14 residues. CDR3 bases: TGTGCCAGCCGCGATAGGGGGGGGGATCAGCCCCAGCATTTT. Amino acids: CASRDRGGDQPQHF.

As to this clonotype: This clone may be a read error of a much larger clone one base away. This rearrangement joins TRBV5-5 to TRBJ2-5; the D gene could be TRBD1 or TRBD2 (5 bases each). V was clipped by 2 bases and J by 1 base, with 9 bases between them. Germline V gene sequence: CDR1 SGHKS, CDR2 YYEKEE (reference sequence). The CDR3 runs 14 residues. The CDR3, as DNA: TGTGCCAGCAGCTTCCACGGGGCCCAAGAGACCCAGTACTTC. It translates to CASSFHGAQETQYF.

The V gene is TRBV20-1, the J gene TRBJ2-7; D possibly corresponds to TRBD2 (6 bases). The CDR3 contains 14 residues. CDR1 is DFQATT and CDR2 is SNEGSKA in the germline V gene (reference sequence). V lost 2 bases, J lost 4 bases, and 15 bases lay in between. CDR3 sequence: CSARPRDWGYEQYF. The CDR3 nucleotides read TGCAGTGCTAGACCTCGGGACTGGGGTTACGAGCAGTACTTC.

The rearrangement joins TRBV29-1 to TRBJ1-1; 7 bases agree with TRBD1. The ends lost 8 bases at V and 1 base at J; junction bases unmatched: 4. The CDR3 contains 12 residues. Germline CDR1 SQVTM, CDR2 ANQGSEA. CDR3 DNA: TGCAGCTCCTGGACAGGGAACACTGAAGCTTTCTTT. Residues: CSSWTGNTEAFF.

This clonotype was recorded a few times. V usage is TRBV29-1 and J usage is TRBJ2-7; perhaps TRBD1 as D (6 bases). The V gene lost 1 base and the J gene lost 3 bases, with 10 bases spanning the gap. Germline values: CDR1 SQVTM, CDR2 ANQGSEA. CDR3 length: 13 amino acids. CDR3 in DNA: TGCAGCGTTGAAGTCGGACAGCTCTACGAGCAGTACTTC. Its translation is CSVEVGQLYEQYF.

V is TRBV29-1 and J is TRBJ1-3; TRBD1 agrees at 8 bases. CDR1 is SQVTM, CDR2 ANQGSEA, per germline. V was clipped by 3 bases and J by 7 bases; unmatched bases: 5. The CDR3 runs 13 residues. The CDR3 protein is CSVDRTGINTIYF. The CDR3 nucleotides read TGCAGCGTTGATAGGACAGGGATTAACACCATATATTTT.

A single count supports this clonotype. This chain connects TRBV20-1 to TRBJ1-2; weak D call: TRBD1 (6 bases). V dropped 0 bases and J dropped 3 bases, with 11 bases sitting between them. Looked up from germline, CDR1 is DFQATT and CDR2 is SNEGSKA (reference sequence). The CDR3 covers 14 residues. CDR3 coding DNA: TGCAGTGCTAGAGAAACCGGACAGCACTATGGCTACACCTTC. Its protein product is CSARETGQHYGYTF.

The J gene is TRBJ1-1, the V gene TRBV7-8; 7 positions match TRBD1. The V segment lost 6 bases and the J segment 6 bases; nucleotides outside the gene matches: 10. The germline V gene has CDR1 SGHVS and CDR2 FQNEAQ. The CDR3 is made up of 14 amino acids. The CDR3 here is CASREHRGWAEAFF. The CDR3 DNA reads TGTGCCAGCAGGGAGCACAGGGGTTGGGCTGAAGCTTTCTTT. Combining the CDR3 with reference TRBV7-8 and TRBJ1-1 gives the whole variable domain GAGVSQSPRYKVAKRGQDVALRCDPISGHVSLFWYQQALGQGPEFLTYFQNEAQLDKSGLPSDRFFAERPEGSVSTLKIQRTQQEDSAVYLCASREHRGWAEAFFGQGTRLTVV.